Listed here are 3 T cell receptor beta chains from one sample, sequenced in a study of blood T cell repertoires in COVID-19. Repertoires were generated with immunoSEQ multiplex PCR, while TCRdb's copy carries only in-frame clones and drops some. This sample carries a few hundred thousand clones, more than 85% of them seen once, and the ten largest clones take roughly 3%. The sample was PBMCs or T cells enriched from blood (not recorded which). The receptors come from a woman aged 25 to 39 who had recovered from COVID-19.

V usage is TRBV9 and J usage is TRBJ2-1, with 9 bases fitting TRBD2. Germline CDR1 reads SGDLS; CDR2 reads YYNGEE. CDR3 length equals 16 residues. J gave up 0 bases and V 4 bases, and 5 bases lay outside the gene matches. The CDR3 sequence is CASSISGGSSYNEQFF. The CDR3 coding sequence is TGTGCCAGCAGCATTAGCGGGGGAAGCTCCTACAATGAGCAGTTCTTC.

The chain has TRBV7-9 and TRBJ2-1; 13 bases are a match to TRBD2. Trimming took 3 bases from V and 8 from J; bases not matched to a gene: 7. Germline CDR1 is SEHNR and CDR2 is FQNEAQ (reference sequence). The CDR3 has 16 residues. The CDR3 protein is CASSLPGTSGKDEQFF. In nucleotides, the CDR3 is TGTGCCAGCAGCTTGCCCGGGACTAGCGGGAAAGATGAGCAGTTCTTC.

The chain couples TRBV5-6 to TRBJ1-2; 7 nucleotides match TRBD1. The V segment lost 4 bases and the J segment 4 bases; nucleotides outside the gene matches: 10. The CDR3 consists of 15 residues. Germline CDR1 SGHDT, CDR2 YYEEEE. The DNA of the CDR3 is TGTGCCAGCAGCGTGCCGGGACAGTTGAGCTATGGCTACACCTTC. Its translation: CASSVPGQLSYGYTF.